This T cell receptor (beta chain) was observed in a study of CD8+ T cells in alopecia areata. The CDR3 spans 13 residues. The V gene's germline CDR1 is LNHDA and CDR2 SQIVND (reference sequence). V dropped 7 bases and J dropped 2 bases, with 9 bases sitting between them. Sorted populations comprised CD4+ and CD8+ T cells obtained from PBMCs. Sequencing templates came from extracted RNA that was reverse transcribed into cDNA. The repertoire was sequenced with immunoSEQ multiplex PCR; TCRdb's copy has only in-frame clones and lacks some. The sample includes 90,000 to 120,000 clones, roughly 60% of them seen just once.

This sequence joins TRBV19 and TRBJ2-1; D is unclear. The TCR comes from a human donor in good health. The material sequenced was CD8+ T cells sorted from blood. CDR3 bases: TGTGCCAGTACGGATCGCCCCTACAATGAGCAGTTCTTC. It codes for CASTDRPYNEQFF. Drawing the rest from reference TRBV19 and TRBJ2-1, the complete variable domain is DGGITQSPKYLFRKEGQNVTLSCEQNLNHDAMYWYRQDPGQGLRLIYYSQIVNDFQKGDIAEGYSVSREKKESFPLTVTSAQKNPTAFYLCASTDRPYNEQFFGPGTRLTVL.